This T cell receptor beta chain was captured by sequencing in a study of cytomegalovirus exposure and HLA in healthy donors. Study-level results: The investigators catalogued 150 to 200 TCR beta chains as cytomegalovirus-associated.

The PCR was carried out with 60 Vbeta primers and 13 Jbeta primers. Method: immunoSEQ multiplex PCR; TCRdb's copy keeps in-frame clones and lacks some. The profile shows roughly 100,000 clones, 75% of them singletons. Unmatched junction bases numbered 3, after V lost 1 base and J lost 3 bases. The CDR3 sequence is 14 residues long. Germline V lookup: CDR1 KGHSH, CDR2 LQKENI. As regards this clone: Its antigen is undetermined.

The receptor was derived from a man in his forties in good health and CMV-seronegative. The chain couples TRBV18 to TRBJ2-7, with 7 bases that match TRBD1. The specimen was PBMCs. Here the CDR3 reads CASSPQGQNYEQYF. CDR3 nucleotide sequence: TGTGCCAGCTCACCACAGGGACAGAACTACGAGCAGTACTTC. The full variable domain, with the rest looked up from reference TRBV18 and TRBJ2-7, is NAGVMQNPRHLVRRRGQEARLRCSPMKGHSHVYWYRQLPEEGLKFMVYLQKENIIDESGMPKERFSAEFPKEGPSILRIQQVVRGDSAAYFCASSPQGQNYEQYFGPGTRLTVT.